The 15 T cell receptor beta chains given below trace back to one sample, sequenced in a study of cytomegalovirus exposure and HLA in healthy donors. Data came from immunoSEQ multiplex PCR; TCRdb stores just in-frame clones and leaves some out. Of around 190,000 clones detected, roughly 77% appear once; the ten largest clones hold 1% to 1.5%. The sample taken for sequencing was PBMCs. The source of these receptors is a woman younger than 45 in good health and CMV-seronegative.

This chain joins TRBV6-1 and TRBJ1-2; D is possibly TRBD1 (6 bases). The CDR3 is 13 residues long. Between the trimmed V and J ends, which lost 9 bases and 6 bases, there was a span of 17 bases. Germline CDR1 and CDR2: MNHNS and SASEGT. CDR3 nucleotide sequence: TGTGCCAGTAACAGGGTTTTCTGGGATGGCTACACCTTC. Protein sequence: CASNRVFWDGYTF.

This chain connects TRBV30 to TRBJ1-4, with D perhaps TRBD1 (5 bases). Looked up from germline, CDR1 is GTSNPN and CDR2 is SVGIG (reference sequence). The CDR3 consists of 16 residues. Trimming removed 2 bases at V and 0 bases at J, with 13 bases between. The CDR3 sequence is CAWSPTALSTNEKLFF. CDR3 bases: TGTGCCTGGAGTCCGACAGCCCTCTCAACTAATGAAAAACTGTTTTTT.

CDR3 nucleotides: TGTGCCAGCTCACCGGGGGGTAATCAGCCCCAGCATTTT. Translating gives CASSPGGNQPQHF. The rearrangement joins TRBV18 to TRBJ1-5, with D tentatively TRBD1 (5 bases). Trimming removed 3 bases from V and 4 bases from J, with 7 bases in between. There are 13 residues in the CDR3. Germline V lookup: CDR1 KGHSH, CDR2 LQKENI.

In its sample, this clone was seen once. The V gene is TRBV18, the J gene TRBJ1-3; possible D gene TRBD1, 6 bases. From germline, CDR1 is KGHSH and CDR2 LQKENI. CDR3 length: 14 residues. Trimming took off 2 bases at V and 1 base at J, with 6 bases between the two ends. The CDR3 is CASSPGQSGNTIYF. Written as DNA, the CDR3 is TGTGCCAGCTCACCAGGACAGTCTGGAAACACCATATATTTT. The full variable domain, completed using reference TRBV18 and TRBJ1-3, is NAGVMQNPRHLVRRRGQEARLRCSPMKGHSHVYWYRQLPEEGLKFMVYLQKENIIDESGMPKERFSAEFPKEGPSILRIQQVVRGDSAAYFCASSPGQSGNTIYFGEGSWLTVV.

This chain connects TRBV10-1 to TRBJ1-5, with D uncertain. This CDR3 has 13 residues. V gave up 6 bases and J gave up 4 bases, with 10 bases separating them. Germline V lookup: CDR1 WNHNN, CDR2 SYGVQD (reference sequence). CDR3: CASSGGPNQPQHF. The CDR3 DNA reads TGCGCCAGCAGCGGCGGGCCTAATCAGCCCCAGCATTTT.

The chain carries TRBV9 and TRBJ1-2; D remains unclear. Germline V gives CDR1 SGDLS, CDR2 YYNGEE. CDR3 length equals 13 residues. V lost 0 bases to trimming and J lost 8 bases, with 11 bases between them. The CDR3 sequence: CASSVVSVVGYTF. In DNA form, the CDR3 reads TGTGCCAGCAGCGTAGTTTCGGTTGTGGGCTACACCTTC.

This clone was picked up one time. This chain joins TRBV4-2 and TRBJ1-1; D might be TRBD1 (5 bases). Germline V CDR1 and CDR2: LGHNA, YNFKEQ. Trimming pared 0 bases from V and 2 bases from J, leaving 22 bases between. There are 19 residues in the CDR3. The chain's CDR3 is CASSQESRLNRPSNTEAFF. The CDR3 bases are TGTGCCAGCAGCCAAGAATCCCGGTTGAACAGGCCATCAAACACTGAAGCTTTCTTT.

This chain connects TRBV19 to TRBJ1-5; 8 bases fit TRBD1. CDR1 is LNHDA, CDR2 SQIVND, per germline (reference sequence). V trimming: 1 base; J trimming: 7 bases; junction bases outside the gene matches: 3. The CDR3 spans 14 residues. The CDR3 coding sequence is TGTGCCAGTAGTATAGGGGCAGGGGGCCAGCCCCAGCATTTT. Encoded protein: CASSIGAGGQPQHF.

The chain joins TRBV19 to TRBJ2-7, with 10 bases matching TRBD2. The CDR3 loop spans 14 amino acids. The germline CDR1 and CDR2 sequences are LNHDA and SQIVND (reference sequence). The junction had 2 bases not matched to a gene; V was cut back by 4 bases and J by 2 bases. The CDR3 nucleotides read TGTGCCAGTAGTACCCTAGCGGGGGCCTACGAGCAGTACTTC. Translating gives CASSTLAGAYEQYF.

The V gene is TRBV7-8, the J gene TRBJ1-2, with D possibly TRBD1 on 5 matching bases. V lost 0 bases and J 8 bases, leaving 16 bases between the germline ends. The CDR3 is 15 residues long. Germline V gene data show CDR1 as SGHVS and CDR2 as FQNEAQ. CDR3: CASSLAVAGFRGYTF. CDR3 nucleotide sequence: TGTGCCAGCAGCTTAGCGGTGGCAGGGTTCCGGGGCTACACCTTC.

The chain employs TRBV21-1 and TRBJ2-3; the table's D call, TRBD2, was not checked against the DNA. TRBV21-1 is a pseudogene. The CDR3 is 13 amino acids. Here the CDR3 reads CASSRTSTDTQYF. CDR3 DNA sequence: TGTGCCAGCAGCCGGACTAGCACAGATACGCAGTATTTT.

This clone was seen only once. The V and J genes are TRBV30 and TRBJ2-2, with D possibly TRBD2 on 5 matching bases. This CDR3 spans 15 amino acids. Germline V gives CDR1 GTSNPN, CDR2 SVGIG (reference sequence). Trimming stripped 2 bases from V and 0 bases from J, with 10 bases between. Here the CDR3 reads CAWSRTRTNTGELFF. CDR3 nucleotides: TGTGCCTGGAGTAGAACTAGGACGAACACCGGGGAGCTGTTTTTT.

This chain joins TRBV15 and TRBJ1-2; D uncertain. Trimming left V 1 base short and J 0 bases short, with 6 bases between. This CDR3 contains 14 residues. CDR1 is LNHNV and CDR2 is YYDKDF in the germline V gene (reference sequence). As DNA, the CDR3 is TGTGCCACCAGCAGAGCCGGGGCTAACTATGGCTACACCTTC. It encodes CATSRAGANYGYTF.

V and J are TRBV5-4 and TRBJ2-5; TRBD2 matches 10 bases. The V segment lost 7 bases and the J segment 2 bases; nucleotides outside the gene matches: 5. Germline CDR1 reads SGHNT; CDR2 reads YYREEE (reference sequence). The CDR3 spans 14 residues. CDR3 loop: CASGAGGNQETQYF. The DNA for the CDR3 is TGTGCCAGCGGAGCGGGGGGGAATCAAGAGACCCAGTACTTC.

The chain's CDR3 is CSGTGWYGEAFF. CDR3 bases: TGCAGCGGGACAGGGTGGTATGGTGAAGCTTTCTTT. This chain uses TRBV29-1 with TRBJ1-1, with 8 bases matching TRBD1. This CDR3 has 12 amino acids. Germline-derived CDR1 and CDR2 are SQVTM and ANQGSEA. V lost 7 bases and J lost 7; bases outside the gene matches: 8.